The 30 T cell receptor beta chains listed next were all sequenced from one sample in a study of T cell repertoires in cytomegalovirus infection. TCRdb ran MiXCR on the reads and lists one entry per CDR3 protein. This sample has about 160,000 distinct CDR3 sequences, with 17% found just once. The sequenced sample was CD8+ T cells from PBMCs. The receptors stem from a human donor in good health (CMV status not recorded). Some clones in this sample may be carry-over from other donors' samples.

The rearrangement uses TRBV7-9 and TRBJ2-1, with 11 nucleotides matching TRBD2. J gave up 6 bases and V 1 base, and 8 bases lay outside the gene matches. The CDR3 covers 17 residues. Germline values: CDR1 SEHNR, CDR2 FQNEAQ (reference sequence). This CDR3 is CASSLVRLAGGVNEQFF. In DNA form, the CDR3 reads TGTGCCAGCAGCTTAGTCCGGCTAGCGGGGGGTGTCAATGAGCAGTTCTTC.

This clonotype was seen a few times. V and J are TRBV7-2 and TRBJ2-1, with 10 bases matching TRBD2. The V gene end was trimmed by 6 bases and the J gene end by 4 bases; junction bases not matched to a gene: 9. Germline V gene lookup returns CDR1 SGHTA and CDR2 FQGNSA. The CDR3 loop spans 16 amino acids. Written as DNA, the CDR3 is TGTGCCAGCAGTCTTAGCGGGAGGCCCTTTTACAATGAGCAGTTCTTC. Translation gives CASSLSGRPFYNEQFF.

V is TRBV25-1 and J is TRBJ1-3, with a weak D call TRBD1 (6 bases). Trimming shortened V by 8 bases and J by 3 bases, and 14 bases separated the two germline ends. Germline V gene lookup returns CDR1 MGHDK and CDR2 SYGVNS. This CDR3 spans 14 amino acids. CDR3 nucleotide sequence: TGTGCCAGCCCTCCGGGGGGCCTTGGAAACACCATATATTTT. This sequence encodes CASPPGGLGNTIYF.

This clonotype came up a few times. V is TRBV6-5 and J is TRBJ1-1, with D possibly TRBD1 on 5 matching bases. The CDR3 sequence is 13 residues long. Germline CDR1 and CDR2: MNHEY and SVGAGI. Trimming left V 4 bases short and J 6 bases short, with 12 bases between. DNA of the CDR3: TGTGCCAGCAGTTGGGGGATTAGGGCTGAAGCTTTCTTT. Translation gives CASSWGIRAEAFF.

In this sample, this clonotype turned up many times. The rearrangement links TRBV7-3 to TRBJ2-3, with D perhaps matching TRBD2 (5 bases). Germline CDR1 SGHTA, CDR2 FQGTGA. V was shortened by 3 bases and J by 5 bases, with 9 bases between the two germline ends. The CDR3 extends over 13 amino acids. CDR3 region: CASSLNGVDTQYF. The CDR3, as DNA: TGTGCCAGCAGCTTGAACGGGGTAGATACGCAGTATTTT.

This clonotype was counted only a few times. The V and J genes are TRBV2 and TRBJ1-1, with 7 bases aligning to TRBD1. Germline V CDR1 and CDR2: SNHLY, FYNNEI. The length of the CDR3 is 14 residues. The J segment lost 6 bases and the V segment lost 5 bases, leaving 9 bases of the junction unmatched. The CDR3 is CASSFPTGDAEAFF. The CDR3 nucleotides read TGTGCCAGCAGTTTTCCTACAGGGGACGCTGAAGCTTTCTTT.

This clonotype was counted between two and nine times. In nucleotides, the CDR3 is TGTGCCAGCAGCTCTCCGGTACAGAGCTACGAGCAGTACTTC. Translation gives CASSSPVQSYEQYF. The chain links TRBV7-4 to TRBJ2-7, with D hard to call. The germline CDR1 and CDR2 sequences are SGHVT and SQSDAQ. CDR3 length: 14 residues. Between the trimmed V and J ends, which lost 4 bases and 3 bases, there was a span of 13 bases.

This clonotype was seen only a few times. The rearrangement uses TRBV6-6 and TRBJ2-2; unclear D gene. Germline loops: CDR1 MNHNY, CDR2 SVGAGI (reference sequence). The CDR3 is 14 amino acids. Trimming took 4 bases from V and 1 from J, leaving 7 bases between them. CDR3 region: CASSFSWNTGELFF. DNA of the CDR3: TGTGCCAGCAGTTTTTCATGGAACACCGGGGAGCTGTTTTTT.

The V gene is TRBV7-9, the J gene TRBJ2-7, with TRBD2 identical over 9 bases. The trim removed 4 bases at V and 4 bases at J, leaving 8 bases unmatched. CDR3 length: 15 residues. Germline CDR1 is SEHNR and CDR2 is FQNEAQ (reference sequence). The CDR3 sequence is CASSSAGGGLYEQYF. The CDR3 DNA reads as TGTGCCAGCAGCTCGGCGGGGGGGGGCCTTTACGAGCAGTACTTC.

V gene TRBV24-1 combines with J gene TRBJ2-6, with no clear D. The germline CDR1 and CDR2 sequences are KGHDR and SFDVKD. The V end was cut by 3 bases, the J end by 0 bases, with 8 bases between. CDR3 length equals 16 residues. The CDR3 loop is CATSDPARSGANVLTF. Written as DNA, the CDR3 is TGTGCCACCAGTGATCCCGCCCGCTCTGGGGCCAACGTCCTGACTTTC.

J is TRBJ2-5 and V is TRBV7-2; the match to TRBD1 covers 7 bases. Germline trimming cut 4 bases from V and 3 bases from J; bases unmatched to any gene: 11. CDR3 size: 16 residues. The germline V gene encodes CDR1 SGHTA and CDR2 FQGNSA. CDR3 residues: CASSSAFETGKETQYF. Written as DNA, the CDR3 is TGTGCCAGCAGCTCCGCGTTTGAGACAGGGAAAGAGACCCAGTACTTC. The entire variable domain, with the rest obtained from reference TRBV7-2 and TRBJ2-5, is as follows: GAGVSQSPSNKVTEKGKDVELRCDPISGHTALYWYRQSLGQGLEFLIYFQGNSAPDKSGLPSDRFSAERTGGSVSTLTIQRTQQEDSAVYLCASSSAFETGKETQYFGPGTRLLVL.

This clonotype turned up a few times. V usage is TRBV27 and J usage is TRBJ2-1; 8 nucleotides line up with TRBD1. Germline-derived CDR1 and CDR2 are MNHEY and SMNVEV (reference sequence). The CDR3 has 17 residues. J gave up 0 bases and V 2 bases, and 6 bases lay outside the gene matches. CDR3 region: CASSLAGGGFSYNEQFF. The CDR3 DNA reads TGTGCCAGCAGTTTAGCAGGGGGCGGCTTCTCCTACAATGAGCAGTTCTTC.

This chain connects TRBV12-5 to TRBJ2-1; TRBD2 might be the D (5 bases). The germline V and J ends were trimmed by 6 bases and 6 bases, with 12 bases remaining between them. CDR1 and CDR2 from the germline V gene are LGHNT and FRNRAP. The CDR3 spans 13 residues. The CDR3 sequence is CASGTRDTNEQFF. The CDR3 DNA is TGTGCTAGTGGAACCCGGGATACCAATGAGCAGTTCTTC. Supplemented by reference TRBV12-5 and TRBJ2-1, the full variable domain reads DARVTQTPRHKVTEMGQEVTMRCQPILGHNTVFWYRQTMMQGLELLAYFRNRAPLDDSGMPKDRFSAEMPDATLATLKIQPSEPRDSAVYFCASGTRDTNEQFFGPGTRLTVL.

The chain uses TRBV4-2 and TRBJ2-3, with D hard to call. Trimming cost V 0 bases and J 2 bases, with 6 bases left between them. There are 14 residues in the CDR3. Germline-derived CDR1 and CDR2 are LGHNA and YNFKEQ. Here the CDR3 DNA reads TGTGCCAGCAGCCAAGAGAGTATCACAGATACGCAGTATTTT. It yields the protein CASSQESITDTQYF.

Note on this clonotype: This may be a read error: a much more frequent sequence differs by one nucleotide. It is likely a read error, because the conserved phenylalanine at the end of the CDR3 is missing. This sequence joins TRBV30 and TRBJ2-5, with 12 bases fitting TRBD2. Losses at the gene ends were 2 bases for V and 5 bases for J; bases not matched to a gene: 6. Per germline, CDR1 GTSNPN and CDR2 SVGIG (reference sequence). The CDR3 length is 15 residues. The CDR3 loop is CAWSRLAGEWETQYL. The CDR3 DNA reads as TGTGCCTGGAGTCGACTAGCGGGAGAATGGGAGACCCAGTACTTG.

This chain uses TRBV29-1 with TRBJ1-2, with no clear D. The germline V gene encodes CDR1 SQVTM and CDR2 ANQGSEA. V lost 6 bases to trimming and J lost 8 bases, with 16 bases between them. CDR3 length: 12 residues. Written as DNA, the CDR3 is TGCAGCGTGGAAACACGTCAACGGGGCTACACCTTC. Its protein product is CSVETRQRGYTF.

Ten or more counts support this clonotype. This chain uses TRBV7-2 with TRBJ2-7, with 8 bases fitting TRBD2. V shed 5 bases, J shed 4 bases, and the junction held 7 bases outside the gene matches. This CDR3 is 14 amino acids long. CDR1 is SGHTA, CDR2 FQGNSA, per germline. Written as DNA, the CDR3 is TGTGCCAGCAGCATCGGTAGCGGGGCTTACGAGCAGTACTTC. Translating gives CASSIGSGAYEQYF.

J is TRBJ2-1 and V is TRBV28; D possibly corresponds to TRBD1 (6 bases). CDR1 and CDR2 from the germline V gene are MDHEN and SYDVKM. This CDR3 contains 17 residues. V was shortened by 5 bases and J by 0 bases, with 17 bases between the two germline ends. The CDR3 DNA reads as TGTGCCAGCAGTCATCCCAGGGGAGAGAGCTCCTACAATGAGCAGTTCTTC. This codes for CASSHPRGESSYNEQFF.

V is TRBV7-9 and J is TRBJ1-1, with 9 nucleotides matching TRBD1. CDR3 size: 15 residues. The germline V gene encodes CDR1 SEHNR and CDR2 FQNEAQ (reference sequence). V lost 3 bases to trimming and J lost 4 bases; unmatched junction nucleotides: 6. CDR3 loop: CASSFLQGAGTEAFF. In DNA, the CDR3 is TGTGCCAGCAGCTTCCTACAGGGGGCTGGCACTGAAGCTTTCTTT.

The rearrangement links TRBV4-3 to TRBJ2-5, with D tentatively TRBD2 (6 bases). CDR1 LGHNA and CDR2 YSLEER come from the germline V gene. This CDR3 contains 15 residues. V was trimmed by 1 base and J by 5 bases, leaving 14 bases between them. The CDR3 DNA follows: TGCGCCAGCAGCCAAGGCAGACGGGAGAGCGAGACCCAGTACTTC. This encodes CASSQGRRESETQYF.

There are many counts of this clonotype. The chain has TRBV7-9 and TRBJ2-5, with a tentative D call TRBD1 (5 bases). The germline CDR1 and CDR2 sequences are SEHNR and FQNEAQ (reference sequence). V was trimmed by 3 bases and J by 5 bases, leaving 13 bases between them. This CDR3 has 14 amino acids. CDR3 amino acids: CASSLGQGVETQYF. The CDR3 DNA follows: TGTGCCAGCAGCTTGGGCCAAGGGGTTGAGACCCAGTACTTC.

The chain combines TRBV5-6 with TRBJ2-7; 7 nucleotides line up with TRBD1. V gave up 4 bases and J gave up 10 bases; unmatched junction bases: 17. Germline loops: CDR1 SGHDT, CDR2 YYEEEE. CDR3 length: 15 residues. The CDR3 DNA reads as TGTGCCAGCAGCCTACCGGGGACAGACTACTACGGACAGTACTTC. Protein product: CASSLPGTDYYGQYF.

As for this clonotype: It is likely a read error, because the conserved phenylalanine at the end of the CDR3 is missing. J is TRBJ2-1 and V is TRBV10-3; D is undetermined. Germline V gene lookup returns CDR1 ENHRY and CDR2 SYGVKD. Trimming took 10 bases from V and 0 from J, leaving 19 bases between them. This CDR3 has 16 amino acids. DNA of the CDR3: TGTGCCACCGAGAGTAAAGGACGTGGCTCCTACAATGAGCAGTTCCTC. It is translated as CATESKGRGSYNEQFL.

J is TRBJ2-1 and V is TRBV6-6; D is unresolved. Germline V CDR1 and CDR2: MNHNY, SVGAGI (reference sequence). The CDR3 has 12 residues. V shed 7 bases and J shed 7 bases, with 11 bases lying between them. The CDR3 DNA sequence: TGTGCCAGCATTCAGACGCGTAATGAGCAGTTCTTC. Protein: CASIQTRNEQFF.

The chain uses TRBV20-1 and TRBJ2-1; TRBD2 aligns across 15 bases. CDR3 length: 11 residues. The germline gives CDR1 DFQATT, CDR2 SNEGSKA (reference sequence). The CDR3, as DNA: TGCGGACTAGCGGGGGGGACTGAGCAGTTCTTC. Its translation: CGLAGGTEQFF.

In the case of this clonotype: One end of the junction does not line up with germline, which may come from a read error. The chain uses TRBV7-6 and TRBJ2-3, with 11 nucleotides matching TRBD2. The CDR3 totals 16 residues. Per the germline V gene, CDR1 is SGHVS and CDR2 is FNYEAQ. As DNA, the CDR3 is TGTGCCAGCAGCATAGCGGGAGGGCCCAGCACAGATACGCAGTATTTT. Amino acids: CASSIAGGPSTDTQYF.

The sample holds a few counts of this clonotype. The chain links TRBV28 to TRBJ2-3; D unclear. Trimming stripped 6 bases from V and 1 base from J, with 14 bases between. The CDR3 length is 15 residues. Germline lookup yields CDR1 MDHEN and CDR2 SYDVKM. The CDR3: CASSPPERRTDTQYF. The DNA for the CDR3 is TGTGCCAGCAGCCCCCCTGAGCGACGCACAGATACGCAGTATTTT. The full variable domain, its missing parts supplied by reference TRBV28 and TRBJ2-3, is DVKVTQSSRYLVKRTGEKVFLECVQDMDHENMFWYRQDPGLGLRLIYFSYDVKMKEKGDIPEGYSVSREKKERFSLILESASTNQTSMYLCASSPPERRTDTQYFGPGTRLTVL.

The rearrangement uses TRBV4-2 and TRBJ1-1; D not certain. This CDR3 has 15 residues. Trimming left V 5 bases short and J 2 bases short, with 15 bases between. Germline V gene lookup returns CDR1 LGHNA and CDR2 YNFKEQ. CDR3 region: CASSDTALRNTEAFF. CDR3 in DNA: TGTGCCAGCAGCGACACGGCCCTCAGAAACACTGAAGCTTTCTTT.

V is TRBV7-9 and J is TRBJ2-1; possible D gene TRBD2, 6 bases. V lost 8 bases and J 5 bases, leaving 7 bases between the germline ends. CDR1 and CDR2 from the germline V gene are SEHNR and FQNEAQ (reference sequence). This CDR3 region has 11 residues. CDR3 DNA sequence: TGTGCCAGCGGAGGGAACAATGAGCAGTTCTTC. Translated, it gives CASGGNNEQFF.

This clonotype was found a few times. V usage is TRBV7-2 and J usage is TRBJ1-1; D is uncertain. This CDR3 has 12 residues. Trimming pared 1 base from V and 4 bases from J, leaving 4 bases between. Germline lookup yields CDR1 SGHTA and CDR2 FQGNSA. CDR3 DNA: TGTGCCAGCAGCTTAGAATTCACTGAAGCTTTCTTT. Residues: CASSLEFTEAFF. The complete variable domain, with remaining parts taken from reference TRBV7-2 and TRBJ1-1, reads GAGVSQSPSNKVTEKGKDVELRCDPISGHTALYWYRQSLGQGLEFLIYFQGNSAPDKSGLPSDRFSAERTGGSVSTLTIQRTQQEDSAVYLCASSLEFTEAFFGQGTRLTVV.